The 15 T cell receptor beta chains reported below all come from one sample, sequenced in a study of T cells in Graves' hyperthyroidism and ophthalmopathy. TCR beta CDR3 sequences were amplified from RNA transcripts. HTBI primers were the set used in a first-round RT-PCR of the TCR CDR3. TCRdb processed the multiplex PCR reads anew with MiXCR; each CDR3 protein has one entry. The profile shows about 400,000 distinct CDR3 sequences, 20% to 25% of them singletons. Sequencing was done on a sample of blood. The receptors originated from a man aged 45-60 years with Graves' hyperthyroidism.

The CDR3 DNA follows: TGTGCCAGCAGTTTATCCGGGACAGGCTATGGCTACACCTTC. Its protein product is CASSLSGTGYGYTF. The chain links TRBV6-5 to TRBJ1-2; 8 bases agree with TRBD1. V gave up 4 bases and J gave up 4 bases; unmatched junction bases: 5. This CDR3 comprises 14 residues. Germline V gene lookup returns CDR1 MNHEY and CDR2 SVGAGI.

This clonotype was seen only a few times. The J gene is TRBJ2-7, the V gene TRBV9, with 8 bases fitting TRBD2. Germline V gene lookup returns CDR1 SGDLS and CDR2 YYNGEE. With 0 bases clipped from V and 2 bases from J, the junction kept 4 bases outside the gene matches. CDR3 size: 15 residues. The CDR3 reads CASSVGAGAPYEQYF. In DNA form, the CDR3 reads TGTGCCAGCAGCGTAGGAGCGGGAGCTCCCTACGAGCAGTACTTC.

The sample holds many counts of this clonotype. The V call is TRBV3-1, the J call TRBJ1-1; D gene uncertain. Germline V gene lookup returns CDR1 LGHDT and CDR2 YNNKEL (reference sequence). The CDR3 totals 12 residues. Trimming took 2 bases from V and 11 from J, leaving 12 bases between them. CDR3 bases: TGTGCCAGCAGCCAACCCCCTGGGGAGGCTTTCTTT. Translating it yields CASSQPPGEAFF. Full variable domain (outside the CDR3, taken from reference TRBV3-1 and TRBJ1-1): DTAVSQTPKYLVTQMGNDKSIKCEQNLGHDTMYWYKQDSKKFLKIMFSYNNKELIINETVPNRFSPKSPDKAHLNLHINSLELGDSAVYFCASSQPPGEAFFGQGTRLTVV.

The DNA of the CDR3 is TGTGCCACCAGTGATCCGCGACAGGGTACGGCGACCGGGGAGCTGTTTTTT. This sequence encodes CATSDPRQGTATGELFF. The genes are TRBV24-1 and TRBJ2-2; TRBD1 matches at 7 bases. CDR3 length equals 17 residues. Germline CDR1 and CDR2: KGHDR and SFDVKD. The V segment lost 3 bases and the J segment 5 bases; nucleotides outside the gene matches: 11.

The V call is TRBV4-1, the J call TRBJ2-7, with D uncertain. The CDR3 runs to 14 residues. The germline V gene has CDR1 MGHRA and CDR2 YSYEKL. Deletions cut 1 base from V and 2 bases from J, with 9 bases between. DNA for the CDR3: TGCGCCAGCAGCCAAGTCGGGCCTACCTACGAGCAGTACTTC. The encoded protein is CASSQVGPTYEQYF.

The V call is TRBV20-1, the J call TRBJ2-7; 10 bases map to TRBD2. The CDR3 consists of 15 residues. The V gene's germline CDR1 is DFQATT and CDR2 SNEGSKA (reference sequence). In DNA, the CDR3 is TGCAGCGTTGGGGGGCCTAGCGGGAGAGTGGGGGAGCAGTACTTC. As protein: CSVGGPSGRVGEQYF.

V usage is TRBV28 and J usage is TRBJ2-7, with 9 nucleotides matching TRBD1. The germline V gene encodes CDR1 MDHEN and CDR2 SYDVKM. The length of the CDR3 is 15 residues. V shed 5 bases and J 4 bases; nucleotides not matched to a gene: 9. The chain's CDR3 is CASSASGTGKYEQYF. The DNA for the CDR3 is TGTGCCAGCAGTGCGTCCGGGACAGGGAAGTACGAGCAGTACTTC.

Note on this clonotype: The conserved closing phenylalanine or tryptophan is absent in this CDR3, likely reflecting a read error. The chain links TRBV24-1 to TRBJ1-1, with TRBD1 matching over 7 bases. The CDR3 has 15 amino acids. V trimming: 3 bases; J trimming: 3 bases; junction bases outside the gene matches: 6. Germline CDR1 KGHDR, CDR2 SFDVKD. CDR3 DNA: TGTGCCACCAGTGATCACAGGGGTGGTCACACTGAAGCTTTCTCT. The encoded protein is CATSDHRGGHTEAFS.

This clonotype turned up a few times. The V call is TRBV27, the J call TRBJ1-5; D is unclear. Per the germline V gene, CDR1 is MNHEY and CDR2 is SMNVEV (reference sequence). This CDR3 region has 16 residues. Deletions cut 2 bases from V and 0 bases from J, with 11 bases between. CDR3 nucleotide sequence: TGTGCCAGCAGTTTAAAAACGGGGAGTAGCAATCAGCCCCAGCATTTT. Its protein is CASSLKTGSSNQPQHF.

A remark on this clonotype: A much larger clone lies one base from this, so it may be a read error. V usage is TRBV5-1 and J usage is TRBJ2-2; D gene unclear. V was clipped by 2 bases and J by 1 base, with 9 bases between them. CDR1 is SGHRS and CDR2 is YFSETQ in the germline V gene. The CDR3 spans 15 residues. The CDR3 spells CASSLVKVNTGELFF. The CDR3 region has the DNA TGCGCCAGCAGCTTAGTAAAGGTGAACACCGGGGAGCTGTTTTTT.

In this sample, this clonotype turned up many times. CDR3 sequence (DNA): TGTGCCTGGAGCCCAGTGGGGGGCACCTACGAGCAGTACTTC. Protein: CAWSPVGGTYEQYF. V usage is TRBV30 and J usage is TRBJ2-7; D may be TRBD1 or TRBD2 (6 bases each). The CDR3 is 14 amino acids. CDR1 and CDR2 from the germline V gene are GTSNPN and SVGIG (reference sequence). V was shortened by 3 bases and J by 2 bases, with 14 bases between the two germline ends. The variable domain in full, with the rest retrieved from reference TRBV30 and TRBJ2-7, is SQTIHQWPATLVQPVGSPLSLECTVEGTSNPNLYWYRQAAGRGLQLLFYSVGIGQISSEVPQNLSASRPQDRQFILSSKKLLLSDSGFYLCAWSPVGGTYEQYFGPGTRLTVT.

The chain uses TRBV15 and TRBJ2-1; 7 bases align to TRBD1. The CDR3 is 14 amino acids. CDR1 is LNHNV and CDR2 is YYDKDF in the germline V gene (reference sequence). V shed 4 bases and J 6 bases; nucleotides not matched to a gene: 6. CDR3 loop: CATSTDRALNEQFF. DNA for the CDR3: TGTGCCACCAGCACTGACAGGGCCCTCAATGAGCAGTTCTTC.

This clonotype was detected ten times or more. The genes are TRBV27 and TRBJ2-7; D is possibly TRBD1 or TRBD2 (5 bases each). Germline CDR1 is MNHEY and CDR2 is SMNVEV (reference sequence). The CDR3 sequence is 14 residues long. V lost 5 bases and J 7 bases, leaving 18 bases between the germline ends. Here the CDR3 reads CASSPGLAPGEQYF. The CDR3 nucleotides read TGTGCCAGCAGTCCGGGGCTAGCCCCAGGAGAGCAGTACTTC.

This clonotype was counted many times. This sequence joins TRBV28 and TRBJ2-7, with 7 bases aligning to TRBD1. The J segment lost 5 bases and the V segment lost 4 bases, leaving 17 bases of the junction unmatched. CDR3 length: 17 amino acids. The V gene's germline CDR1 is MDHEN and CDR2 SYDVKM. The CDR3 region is CASSSRHDKDRTHEQYF. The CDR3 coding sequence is TGTGCCAGCAGTTCCCGACATGATAAGGACAGGACACACGAGCAGTACTTC.

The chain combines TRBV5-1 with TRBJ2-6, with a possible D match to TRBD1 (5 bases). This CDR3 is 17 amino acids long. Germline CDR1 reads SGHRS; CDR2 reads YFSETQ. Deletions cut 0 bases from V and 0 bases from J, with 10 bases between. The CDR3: CASSLGRDFSGANVLTF. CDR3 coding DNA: TGCGCCAGCAGCTTGGGCAGGGATTTCTCTGGGGCCAACGTCCTGACTTTC. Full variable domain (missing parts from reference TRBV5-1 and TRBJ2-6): KAGVTQTPRYLIKTRGQQVTLSCSPISGHRSVSWYQQTPGQGLQFLFEYFSETQRNKGNFPGRFSGRQFSNSRSEMNVSTLELGDSALYLCASSLGRDFSGANVLTFGAGSRLTVL.